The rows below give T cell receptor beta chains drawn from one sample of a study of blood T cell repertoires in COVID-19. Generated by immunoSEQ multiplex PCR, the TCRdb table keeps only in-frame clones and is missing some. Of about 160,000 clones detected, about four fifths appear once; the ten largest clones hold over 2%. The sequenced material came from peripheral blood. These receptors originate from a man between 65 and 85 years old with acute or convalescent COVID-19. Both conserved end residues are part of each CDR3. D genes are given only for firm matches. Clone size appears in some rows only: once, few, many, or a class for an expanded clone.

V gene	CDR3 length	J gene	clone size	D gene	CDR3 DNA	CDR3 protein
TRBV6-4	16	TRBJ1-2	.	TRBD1	TGTGCCAGCAGGGTAGACGCAGGGGGCGCGTGGTATGGCTACACCTTC	CASRVDAGGAWYGYTF
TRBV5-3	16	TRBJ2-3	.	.	TGTGCCAGAAGCCGAGACTTGCCGTGCCTCGCAGATACGCAGTATTTT	CARSRDLPCLADTQYF
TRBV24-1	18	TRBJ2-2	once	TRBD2	TGTGCCACCAGTGATTTAGTTCGTAGCGGGGGAAACACCGGGGAGCTGTTTTTT	CATSDLVRSGGNTGELFF
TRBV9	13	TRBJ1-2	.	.	TGTGCCAGCAGCGTAGGTATTAGCAATGGCTACACCTTC	CASSVGISNGYTF
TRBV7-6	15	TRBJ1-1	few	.	TGTGCCAGCAGCTTAGCGGCAGGGAGGTACACTGAAGCTTTCTTT	CASSLAAGRYTEAFF
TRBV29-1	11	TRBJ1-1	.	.	TGCAGCGTTGGAAGAGGAACTGAAGCTTTCTTT	CSVGRGTEAFF
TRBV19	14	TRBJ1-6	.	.	TGTGCCAGTAGTAATAGGGAGTATAATTCACCCCTCCACTTT	CASSNREYNSPLHF
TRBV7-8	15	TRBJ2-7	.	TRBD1	TGTGCCAGCAGCAGTGCCGGGACAGGAACCTACGAGCAGTACTTC	CASSSAGTGTYEQYF
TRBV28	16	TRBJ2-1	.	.	TGTGCCAGCAGTTTATGGTACAGGGATCCCAACAATGAGCAGTTCTTC	CASSLWYRDPNNEQFF
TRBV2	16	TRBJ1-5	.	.	TGTGCCAGCAGTTATACAGGCCAGGGCAGCAATCAGCCCCAGCATTTT	CASSYTGQGSNQPQHF
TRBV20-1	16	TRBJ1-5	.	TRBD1	TGCAGTGCTAGTCTCAGGGGGCGCGGGAGCAATCAGCCCCAGCATTTT	CSASLRGRGSNQPQHF